Shown below are 3 T cell receptor beta chains from a single sample sequenced in a study of OX40 agonist ivuxolimab in advanced cancers. Libraries were prepared by immunoSEQ multiplex PCR; TCRdb keeps only in-frame clonotypes and omits some of them. The table includes 50,000 to 80,000 clones, around 90% detected once. The sequences come from CD4+ or CD8+ T cells sorted from blood, collected in a trial of the OX40 agonist ivuxolimab. The receptor source for this set is an adult with an advanced solid tumor such as melanoma, head and neck, liver or kidney cancer.

J is TRBJ2-6 and V is TRBV19; D is uncertain. Germline V CDR1 and CDR2: LNHDA, SQIVND (reference sequence). V was clipped by 6 bases and J by 0 bases, with 3 bases between them. The CDR3 totals 13 residues. In nucleotides, the CDR3 is TGTGCCAGTAGGATCTCTGGGGCCAACGTCCTGACTTTC. Protein product: CASRISGANVLTF.

J is TRBJ2-7 and V is TRBV6-1; D call uncertain. Germline CDR1 is MNHNS and CDR2 is SASEGT. This CDR3 is 13 amino acids long. The ends were cut back, 5 bases at V and 0 bases at J, with 8 bases in the middle. CDR3 amino acids: CASSLTASYEQYF. CDR3 DNA: TGTGCCAGCAGTTTGACGGCCTCCTACGAGCAGTACTTC.

The chain has TRBV30 and TRBJ1-2; D not resolved. The germline V and J ends were trimmed by 4 bases and 8 bases, with 20 bases remaining between them. The CDR3 is 14 residues long. Germline CDR1 is GTSNPN and CDR2 is SVGIG (reference sequence). The CDR3 DNA reads TGTGCCTGGAACCTAGGAGAAACCCCGCGGGGCTACACCTTC. Amino acids: CAWNLGETPRGYTF.